The 22 T cell receptor beta chains below come from one sample, sequenced in a study of CD8 T cells in ankylosing spondylitis. Antigen specificity for these receptors is unknown. Each CDR3 protein gets one entry after TCRdb re-called the 5' RACE reads with MiXCR. The sample records 350,000 to 450,000 distinct CDR3 sequences, roughly 27% being singletons. Regarding the study as a whole: Characteristic, it appeared, of ankylosing spondylitis blood was a TCR beta motif of roughly 8 highly homologous variants.

The specimen was blood, either unsorted or a sorted T cell fraction (not recorded which). The receptor source for this set is a male donor with ankylosing spondylitis.

This clonotype was seen only a few times. The J gene is TRBJ2-3, the V gene TRBV30; the D gene is possibly TRBD2 (7 bases). Germline CDR1 reads GTSNPN; CDR2 reads SVGIG (reference sequence). The CDR3 is made up of 11 amino acids. The germline V and J ends were trimmed by 6 bases and 13 bases, with 17 bases remaining between them. The CDR3 spells CACLGGGCKYF. DNA of the CDR3: TGTGCCTGCCTAGGGGGGGGATGCAAGTATTTT.

The chain employs TRBV20-1 and TRBJ1-5; D is uncertain. Trimming pared 3 bases from V and 1 base from J, leaving 4 bases between. Germline V gene sequence: CDR1 DFQATT, CDR2 SNEGSKA (reference sequence). This CDR3 contains 12 residues. The CDR3 DNA is TGCAGTGCTAGCGGGAGCAATCAGCCCCAGCATTTT. Translating it yields CSASGSNQPQHF.

This clonotype has only a few counts. The chain has TRBV10-3 and TRBJ2-1; unclear D gene. V was shortened by 7 bases and J by 0 bases, with 13 bases between the two germline ends. The CDR3 length is 15 residues. Per the germline V gene, CDR1 is ENHRY and CDR2 is SYGVKD. The CDR3 DNA sequence: TGTGCCATCAAAACCGACCTAAGCTCCTACAATGAGCAGTTCTTC. Residues: CAIKTDLSSYNEQFF.

The chain joins TRBV12-3 or TRBV12-4 to TRBJ1-2; D unresolved. Trimming took 6 bases from V and 8 from J, leaving 13 bases between them. The CDR3 totals 12 residues. The CDR3 is CASSSYPDGYTF. The CDR3 DNA follows: TGTGCCAGCAGCTCTTATCCGGACGGCTACACCTTC.

The genes are TRBV14 and TRBJ2-7, with 9 bases matching TRBD1. Germline V gene lookup returns CDR1 SGHDN and CDR2 FVKESK. V shed 5 bases and J 3 bases; nucleotides not matched to a gene: 14. The CDR3 runs to 17 residues. The CDR3 nucleotides read TGTGCCAGCAGCAAGAGAATCTCCGGGACAGGGCACTACGAGCAGTACGTC. Amino acid sequence: CASSKRISGTGHYEQYV.

The V gene is TRBV24-1, the J gene TRBJ2-1; D is possibly TRBD1 (6 bases). Trimming removed 9 bases from V and 0 bases from J, with 17 bases in between. Germline CDR1 is KGHDR and CDR2 is SFDVKD. CDR3 length: 16 residues. As DNA, the CDR3 is TGTGCCACCTGCCACCCAGGGGAGAGCTCCTACAATGAGCAGTTCTTC. Its translation is CATCHPGESSYNEQFF.

The gene calls are TRBV24-1 and TRBJ2-7; 10 nucleotides agree with TRBD1. V lost 4 bases to trimming and J lost 0 bases; unmatched junction nucleotides: 5. In germline, CDR1 is KGHDR, CDR2 SFDVKD. The CDR3 extends over 16 amino acids. CDR3 amino acids: CATSDPGQGSSYEQYF. CDR3 sequence (DNA): TGTGCCACCAGTGACCCGGGACAGGGGAGCTCCTACGAGCAGTACTTC.

DNA of the CDR3: TGCAGTGCTAGTCGGCCTAATGAAAAACTGTTTTTT. This codes for CSASRPNEKLFF. V and J are TRBV20-1 and TRBJ1-4, with unresolved D. CDR1 and CDR2 from the germline V gene are DFQATT and SNEGSKA (reference sequence). This CDR3 spans 12 amino acids. Deletions cut 3 bases from V and 3 bases from J, with 5 bases between.

This clonotype occurred a few times. The chain has TRBV18 and TRBJ2-7; 7 positions agree with TRBD1. The CDR3 has 14 amino acids. In germline, CDR1 is KGHSH, CDR2 LQKENI. The CDR3 sequence: CASSPRQGSYEQYV. The CDR3 DNA reads TGTGCCAGCTCCCCACGACAGGGTTCCTACGAGCAGTACGTC.

In this sample, this clonotype turned up a few times. This rearrangement joins TRBV12-3 or TRBV12-4 to TRBJ2-3, with 7 bases that match TRBD2. The CDR3 length is 15 residues. Trimming cost V 4 bases and J 2 bases; bases outside gene matches: 6. The CDR3: CASSYQAGLTDTQYF. The CDR3 bases are TGTGCCAGCAGTTATCAAGCGGGACTCACAGATACGCAGTATTTT.

This chain links TRBV7-2 with TRBJ2-1; the D is unclear. V lost 3 bases and J 8 bases, leaving 8 bases between the germline ends. Germline CDR1 SGHTA, CDR2 FQGNSA. This CDR3 has 12 amino acids. The CDR3 reads CASSLFVDEQFF. The CDR3 bases are TGTGCCAGCAGCTTGTTTGTTGATGAGCAGTTCTTC.

In its sample, this clonotype was seen a few times. The chain has TRBV3-1 and TRBJ1-5; 8 bases map to TRBD1. The CDR3 contains 13 residues. Germline V gene lookup returns CDR1 LGHDT and CDR2 YNNKEL (reference sequence). V trimming: 3 bases; J trimming: 7 bases; junction bases outside the gene matches: 2. This chain's CDR3 is CASSQTGVQPQHF. The CDR3 DNA reads as TGTGCCAGCAGCCAGACAGGGGTGCAGCCCCAGCATTTT.

This chain uses TRBV20-1 with TRBJ2-7, with TRBD2 matching 7 bases. Trimming removed 3 bases from V and 2 bases from J; junction bases left unmatched: 7. Per germline, CDR1 DFQATT and CDR2 SNEGSKA (reference sequence). The CDR3 has 14 amino acids. CDR3 sequence (DNA): TGCAGTGCTAGCCGTAGCGGGCTCCCCTACGAGCAGTACTTC. The encoded protein is CSASRSGLPYEQYF.

The chain joins TRBV15 to TRBJ2-2; D gene ambiguous. Germline V gene lookup returns CDR1 LNHNV and CDR2 YYDKDF (reference sequence). Trimming pared 11 bases from V and 6 bases from J, leaving 13 bases between. There are 12 residues in the CDR3. The CDR3 here is CAAGAVAGELFF. CDR3 sequence (DNA): TGTGCCGCCGGCGCAGTGGCCGGGGAGCTGTTTTTT.

The table lists this clonotype with a few counts. V gene TRBV27 combines with J gene TRBJ2-1; TRBD2 matches at 12 bases. CDR3 size: 14 residues. CDR1 and CDR2 from the germline V gene are MNHEY and SMNVEV (reference sequence). Trimming at V came to 7 bases and at J to 6 bases, leaving 4 bases not matched to a gene. The DNA of the CDR3 is TGTGCCAGCAACGGACTAGCGGGGCCCAATGAGCAGTTCTTC. It yields the protein CASNGLAGPNEQFF.

This clonotype was counted a few times. The CDR3 is CASSLGQATDTQYF. CDR3 coding DNA: TGTGCCAGCAGCCTCGGGCAGGCCACAGATACGCAGTATTTT. The chain uses TRBV6-1 and TRBJ2-3; no clear D. The V end lost 6 bases, the J end lost 2 bases, and 12 bases lay between the germline ends. Germline V gene sequence: CDR1 MNHNS, CDR2 SASEGT. The CDR3 loop spans 14 amino acids.

This clonotype has more than one count but fewer than ten. The rearrangement links TRBV5-1 to TRBJ2-1; 9 bases match TRBD2. This CDR3 region has 15 residues. The V gene's germline CDR1 is SGHRS and CDR2 YFSETQ. V lost 2 bases, J lost 8 bases, and 8 bases stayed unmatched. The DNA of the CDR3 is TGCGCCAGCAGCTTTGGGCGGGAGGGCGTTGATGAGCAGTTCTTC. Its translation is CASSFGREGVDEQFF.

This rearrangement joins TRBV7-9 to TRBJ2-1, with 11 nucleotides matching TRBD2. Per germline, CDR1 SEHNR and CDR2 FQNEAQ (reference sequence). The trim removed 5 bases at V and 0 bases at J, leaving 3 bases unmatched. The CDR3 is made up of 16 amino acids. The CDR3 nucleotides are TGTGCCAGCAGCACCGGGACTAGCGGCTCCTACAATGAGCAGTTCTTC. Translation: CASSTGTSGSYNEQFF.

The chain carries TRBV29-1 and TRBJ1-1, with 10 bases lining up with TRBD1. The germline gives CDR1 SQVTM, CDR2 ANQGSEA. Germline trimming cut 5 bases from V and 4 bases from J; bases unmatched to any gene: 4. The CDR3 has 13 amino acids. DNA for the CDR3: TGCAGCGTTTTCCGGGACAGGGGCACTGAAGCTTTCTTT. This encodes CSVFRDRGTEAFF.

A few counts support this clonotype. The gene calls are TRBV20-1 and TRBJ1-5, with 8 bases lining up with TRBD1. V gave up 8 bases and J gave up 2 bases; unmatched junction bases: 5. Germline-derived CDR1 and CDR2 are DFQATT and SNEGSKA (reference sequence). This CDR3 is built from 13 residues. Written as DNA, the CDR3 is TGCAGTATGACAGGGGCAGGCAATCAGCCCCAGCATTTT. Amino acids: CSMTGAGNQPQHF.

This clonotype was detected only a few times. The chain couples TRBV2 to TRBJ2-1, with TRBD2 as a possible D gene (5 bases). The V and J ends lost 7 bases and 14 bases respectively, with 18 bases between them. This CDR3 is 12 amino acids long. Per germline, CDR1 SNHLY and CDR2 FYNNEI. The CDR3, as DNA: TGTGCCAGCACCCCTAGAGGAGGACTTAAGTTCTTC. Residues: CASTPRGGLKFF.

J is TRBJ2-3 and V is TRBV7-8; D not certain. Germline CDR1 is SGHVS and CDR2 is FQNEAQ. The ends were cut back, 7 bases at V and 3 bases at J, with 17 bases in the middle. This CDR3 is built from 15 residues. CDR3 sequence (DNA): TGTGCCAGCACCCCAGGCCGGGCCGCAACAGATACGCAGTATTTT. The encoded protein is CASTPGRAATDTQYF.